The T cell receptor beta chain under discussion was sequenced for a study of Graves' ophthalmopathy and Graves' hyperthyroidism. Findings and caveats of the study: Sensitivity of around 86% and specificity of less than 82% were achieved when a 13-signature model separated ophthalmopathy from stable hyperthyroidism.

RNA served as the template for amplifying TCR beta CDR3 regions. Second-round multiplex PCR came after a first-round RT-PCR that employed HTBI primers. Via MiXCR, TCRdb re-called the multiplex PCR reads, giving one row per CDR3 protein. In the table there are 340,000 or so distinct CDR3 sequences, roughly 16% of which are singletons. This clonotype was detected a few times. Its antigen is not identified. Diagnostic conclusions were grounded in clinical symptoms, serum thyroxine, TRAb, thyroid ultrasound and orbital computed tomography. The length of the CDR3 is 13 residues. The germline gives CDR1 GTSNPN, CDR2 SVGIG (reference sequence). Losses at the gene ends were 1 base for V and 4 bases for J; bases not matched to a gene: 2.

This clonotype was sampled from an adult man with Graves' ophthalmopathy. Sample: peripheral blood. The chain combines TRBV30 with TRBJ1-2; 8 positions agree with TRBD1. As DNA, the CDR3 is TGTGCCTGGAGTGCAGACAGGGGCTATGGCTACACCTTC. Translation: CAWSADRGYGYTF.